This T cell receptor (beta chain) was retrieved from a study of T cell changes during pregnancy in multiple sclerosis. Data came from immunoSEQ multiplex PCR; TCRdb stores just in-frame clones and leaves some out. The sample includes 50,000 to 75,000 clones, about 93% seen only once; the top ten take roughly 2.6%. In germline, CDR1 is SNHLY, CDR2 FYNNEI. The CDR3 runs 17 residues. With V trimmed by 2 bases and J by 3 bases, 8 bases remained unmatched. The sequence was collected from a female donor with multiple sclerosis, enrolled in a pregnancy study. Source: CD8+ T cells from peripheral blood mononuclear cells, taken in the third trimester of pregnancy. The V gene is TRBV2, the J gene TRBJ2-1; 9 bases align to TRBD2. The CDR3 nucleotides are TGTGCCAGCAGTGAATCGCGGGGGGGGCCTCGCTACAATGAGCAGTTCTTC. Protein: CASSESRGGPRYNEQFF.